Given below is one T cell receptor (beta chain) in context. This sample is part of a study of blood T cell repertoires in COVID-19. Study in general: From T cells, B-cell-depleted T cells, or PBMCs came the material, which was cDNA or gDNA.

CDR1 and CDR2 from the germline V gene are MDHEN and SYDVKM. The CDR3 runs 15 residues. The ends lost 6 bases at V and 1 base at J; junction bases unmatched: 3. Original analysis: Researchers report that nucleated cell counts were estimated from reference gene primer amplification. TCRdb's table, derived via immunoSEQ multiplex PCR, lists solely in-frame clones and lacks some. That table furnishes V, J and clone size, whereas the DNA furnished D and trimming. The repertoire has approximately 100,000 clones, around 84% of them found once; the top ten carry 1.5% to 2%. This chain links TRBV28 with TRBJ1-1, with 12 bases fitting TRBD1. The sequencing sample was made of peripheral blood. The sequence was obtained from an older woman with active or convalescent COVID-19. In nucleotides, the CDR3 is TGTGCCAGCAGGGGGACAGGGGGCCCGAACACTGAAGCTTTCTTT. It translates to CASRGTGGPNTEAFF.